This passage covers 8 T cell receptor beta chains from one sample sequenced in a study of blood T cells in healthy people across ages. The use of a sample-barcoded 5' primer and a J-beta primer mix characterized a second PCR of 7 to 11 cycles. TCRdb called the 5' RACE reads again in MiXCR, with one record for every CDR3 protein. Of just over 1 million distinct CDR3 sequences listed, 40% to 50% were seen once; the top ten hold 15% to 20%. What was sequenced was blood. These receptor sequences come from a woman between 55 and 75 years old in good health.

CDR3 region: CASSLIGTSDNTGELFF. The CDR3 coding sequence is TGTGCCAGCAGCTTAATAGGGACTAGCGATAACACCGGGGAGCTGTTTTTT. V is TRBV7-6 and J is TRBJ2-2; 10 bases align to TRBD2. The CDR3 sequence is 17 residues long. V shed 2 bases and J 2 bases; nucleotides not matched to a gene: 5. Germline values: CDR1 SGHVS, CDR2 FNYEAQ.

The chain combines TRBV15 with TRBJ2-2; D possibly uses TRBD1 or TRBD2 (5 bases each). Germline lookup yields CDR1 LNHNV and CDR2 YYDKDF (reference sequence). Between the trimmed V and J ends, which lost 6 bases and 7 bases, there was a span of 12 bases. The CDR3 consists of 13 residues. The CDR3 is CATRGQGDGELFF. In DNA form, the CDR3 reads TGTGCCACCAGAGGGCAGGGAGACGGGGAGCTGTTTTTT.

The chain uses TRBV6-1 and TRBJ2-7, with D perhaps matching TRBD2 (7 bases). Between the trimmed V and J ends, which lost 6 bases and 4 bases, there was a span of 22 bases. CDR1 and CDR2 (germline): MNHNS, SASEGT. The CDR3 is 16 amino acids. CDR3 in DNA: TGTGCCAGCAGCGAACCCCGGGGCAGGGGAGGGTACGAGCAGTACTTC. It encodes CASSEPRGRGGYEQYF.

This clonotype turned up a few times. The gene calls are TRBV27 and TRBJ2-7; no clear D. The V and J ends lost 4 bases and 5 bases respectively, with 21 bases between them. Per germline, CDR1 MNHEY and CDR2 SMNVEV (reference sequence). This CDR3 is built from 16 residues. CDR3 region: CASSYTGVGNTDEQYF. CDR3 nucleotide sequence: TGTGCCAGCAGTTACACTGGAGTGGGGAACACCGACGAGCAGTACTTC.

The chain has TRBV7-9 and TRBJ2-3; 10 positions agree with TRBD2. Looked up from germline, CDR1 is SEHNR and CDR2 is FQNEAQ (reference sequence). This CDR3 is built from 18 residues. V lost 2 bases to trimming and J lost 3 bases; unmatched junction nucleotides: 11. CDR3 region: CASSLRADSGRSTDTQYF. The CDR3 bases are TGTGCCAGCAGCTTAAGGGCGGATAGCGGGAGGAGTACAGATACGCAGTATTTT.

There are a few counts of this clonotype. The CDR3 nucleotides are TGTGCCAGCAGCTCGAGAGGCTACAATGAGCAGTTCTTC. Its translation is CASSSRGYNEQFF. V gene TRBV6-5 combines with J gene TRBJ2-1, with D unresolved. Trimming took 6 bases from V and 3 from J, leaving 9 bases between them. CDR1 MNHEY and CDR2 SVGAGI come from the germline V gene. The CDR3 sequence is 13 residues long.

The chain carries TRBV5-1 and TRBJ2-7; D not resolved. The J call may be mistaken, given a closer DNA end match to TRBJ2-1. The CDR3 spans 14 residues. CDR1 is SGHRS, CDR2 YFSETQ, per germline. The DNA for the CDR3 is TGCGCCAGCAGCTCTTGGGATGGCTACAATGAGCAGTTCTTC. Translating it yields CASSSWDGYNEQFF.

This chain links TRBV29-1 with TRBJ1-1; no definite D call. Germline V gives CDR1 SQVTM, CDR2 ANQGSEA. V lost 7 bases to trimming and J lost 1 base, with 4 bases between them. This CDR3 contains 10 residues. The CDR3 DNA follows: TGCAGCGGGGCGAACACTGAAGCTTTCTTT. As protein: CSGANTEAFF.